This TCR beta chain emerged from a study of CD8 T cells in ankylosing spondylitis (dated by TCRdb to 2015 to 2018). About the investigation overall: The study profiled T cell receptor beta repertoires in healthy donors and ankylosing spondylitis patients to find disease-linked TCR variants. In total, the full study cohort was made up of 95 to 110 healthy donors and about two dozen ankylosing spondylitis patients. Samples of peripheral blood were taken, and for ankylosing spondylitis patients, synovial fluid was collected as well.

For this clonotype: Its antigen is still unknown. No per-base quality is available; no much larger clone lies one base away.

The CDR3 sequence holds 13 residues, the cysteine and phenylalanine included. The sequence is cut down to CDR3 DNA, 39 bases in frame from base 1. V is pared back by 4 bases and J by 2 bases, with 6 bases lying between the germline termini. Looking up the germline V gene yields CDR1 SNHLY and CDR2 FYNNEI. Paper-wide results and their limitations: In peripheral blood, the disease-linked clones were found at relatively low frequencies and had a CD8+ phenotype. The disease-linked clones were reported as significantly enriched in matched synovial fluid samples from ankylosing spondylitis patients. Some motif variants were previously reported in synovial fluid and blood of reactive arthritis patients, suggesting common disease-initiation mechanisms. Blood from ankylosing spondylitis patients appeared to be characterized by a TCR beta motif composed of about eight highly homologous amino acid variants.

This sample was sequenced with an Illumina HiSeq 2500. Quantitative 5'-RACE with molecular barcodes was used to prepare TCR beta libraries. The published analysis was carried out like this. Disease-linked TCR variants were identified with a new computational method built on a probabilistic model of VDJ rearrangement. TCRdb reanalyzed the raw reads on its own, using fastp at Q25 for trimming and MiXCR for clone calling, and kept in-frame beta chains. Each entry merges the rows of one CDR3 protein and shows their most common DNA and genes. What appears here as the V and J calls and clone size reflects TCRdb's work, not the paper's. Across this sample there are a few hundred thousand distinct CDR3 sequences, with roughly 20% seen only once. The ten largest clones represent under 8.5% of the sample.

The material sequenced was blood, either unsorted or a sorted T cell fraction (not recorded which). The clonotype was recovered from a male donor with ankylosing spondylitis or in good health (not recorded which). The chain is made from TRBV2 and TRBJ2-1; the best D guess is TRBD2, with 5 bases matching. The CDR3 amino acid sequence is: CASSAGTYNEQFF. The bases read TGTGCCAGCAGTGCGGGGACCTACAATGAGCAGTTCTTC.